A selection of T cell receptor beta chains follows, all from one sample in a study of graft-versus-host responses after intestinal transplantation. Their antigen targets remain unknown. Repertoires were generated with immunoSEQ multiplex PCR, while TCRdb's copy carries only in-frame clones and drops some. This table has about 85,000 clones, more than 85% appearing once. Sample: unstimulated CD8+ T cells sorted from spleen or lymph node cells, taken before transplant. The receptors derive from a human donor who was the organ donor for an intestinal transplant. CDR3s include the opening cysteine and the closing phenylalanine or tryptophan. A D gene is named only where the DNA matches it firmly. Only some rows state a clone size, as once, few, many or a class for expanded clones.

CDR3aa | CDR3nt | j_gene | abundance | d_gene | v_gene
CASRESSMNTEAFF | TGTGCCAGCAGAGAAAGTAGCATGAACACTGAAGCTTTCTTT | TRBJ1-1 | few | NA | TRBV2
CASSYSNSVEQYF | TGTGCCAGCAGTTACTCGAATAGTGTCGAGCAGTACTTC | TRBJ2-7 | NA | NA | TRBV6-5
CASSSPGQDQETQYF | TGTGCCAGCAGCTCCCCGGGGCAGGACCAAGAGACCCAGTACTTC | TRBJ2-5 | NA | NA | TRBV11-2
CASSMWDRLTNYGYTF | TGTGCCAGTAGTATGTGGGACAGGTTGACTAACTATGGCTACACCTTC | TRBJ1-2 | NA | TRBD1 | TRBV19
CASSLTGGQYEQYF | TGTGCCAGCAGCTTAACAGGGGGCCAGTACGAGCAGTACTTC | TRBJ2-7 | NA | TRBD1 | TRBV5-6
CASSFLAGLKDTQYF | TGTGCCAGCAGCTTCCTGGCGGGATTAAAAGATACGCAGTATTTT | TRBJ2-3 | few | NA | TRBV5-5
CASSKCTSGTDTQYF | TGTGCCAGCAGCAAATGTACTAGCGGCACAGATACGCAGTATTTT | TRBJ2-3 | NA | NA | TRBV21-1
CASSLPPGASGLSAGGNIYEQYF | TGCGCCAGCAGCTTGCCTCCGGGAGCCTCGGGGCTATCGGCGGGGGGGAACATATACGAGCAGTACTTC | TRBJ2-7 | NA | TRBD2 | TRBV5-1
CASSEWGPLGGTGELFF | TGTGCCAGCAGTGAATGGGGGCCGCTCGGGGGTACCGGGGAGCTGTTTTTT | TRBJ2-2 | NA | NA | TRBV2
CASSSVDSYEQYF | TGTGCCAGCTCGAGCGTGGACTCCTACGAGCAGTACTTC | TRBJ2-7 | once | NA | TRBV6-5
CASSLGSGTNEKLFF | TGTGCCAGCAGCTTAGGGTCAGGTACAAATGAAAAACTGTTTTTT | TRBJ1-4 | NA | NA | TRBV11-2
CASSPGLVVPHEQYF | TGTGCCAGCAGTCCCGGACTAGTCGTCCCCCACGAGCAGTACTTC | TRBJ2-7 | NA | TRBD2 | TRBV6-6
CASSDSLDGTDTQYF | TGTGCCAGCAGTGACTCGCTCGACGGAACAGATACGCAGTATTTT | TRBJ2-3 | NA | NA | TRBV2
CASSVSDTSSYNEQFF | TGTGCCAGCAGCGTATCCGACACGAGCTCCTACAATGAGCAGTTCTTC | TRBJ2-1 | NA | NA | TRBV9
CASSPLFGTGNTEAFF | TGTGCCAGCTCACCACTTTTTGGGACAGGGAACACTGAAGCTTTCTTT | TRBJ1-1 | NA | TRBD1 | TRBV18
CASSLSATPYSRGYTF | TGTGCCAGCAGTTTAAGTGCGACACCCTACTCACGGGGCTACACCTTC | TRBJ1-2 | few | NA | TRBV27
CASGLKAGSQETQYF | TGTGCCAGCGGCCTTAAGGCGGGATCCCAAGAGACCCAGTACTTC | TRBJ2-5 | NA | NA | TRBV6-5
CASSGNSYGYTF | TGTGCCAGCAGCGGGAACAGCTATGGCTACACCTTC | TRBJ1-2 | few | NA | TRBV7-9
CTSSQDYKSGDRSVQPQHF | TGCACCAGCAGCCAAGATTATAAGTCGGGGGACAGATCAGTTCAGCCCCAGCATTTT | TRBJ1-5 | once | NA | TRBV1
CASTPRTYPNYGYTF | TGTGCCAGCACGCCACGGACTTATCCCAACTATGGCTACACCTTC | TRBJ1-2 | NA | NA | TRBV5-8
CASSLEMGLDGEQYF | TGTGCCAGCAGCTTGGAGATGGGACTAGACGGCGAGCAGTACTTC | TRBJ2-7 | NA | TRBD2 | TRBV5-5
CASTKRRHGPSEAFF | TGTGCCAGCACCAAGCGGAGACACGGGCCCTCTGAAGCTTTCTTT | TRBJ1-1 | NA | NA | TRBV6-5
CASSPQLPGRINEKLFF | TGTGCCAGCAGCCCCCAACTCCCGGGACGGATTAATGAAAAACTGTTTTTT | TRBJ1-4 | NA | NA | TRBV7-2
CASSITGTGGTEAFF | TGTGCCAGTAGTATAACCGGGACAGGGGGCACTGAAGCTTTCTTT | TRBJ1-1 | NA | TRBD1 | TRBV19
CASSQGLGYQETQYF | TGCGCCAGCAGCCAAGGTCTGGGGTACCAAGAGACCCAGTACTTC | TRBJ2-5 | NA | NA | TRBV4-1
CASSLGATSFNEQYF | TGTGCCAGCAGCCTCGGGGCGACTAGTTTTAACGAGCAGTACTTC | TRBJ2-7 | NA | NA | TRBV7-6
CASSDWDTQYF | TGTGCCAGCAGTGATTGGGATACGCAGTATTTT | TRBJ2-3 | NA | NA | TRBV6-4
CASSEGGQITEAFF | TGTGCCAGCAGTGAAGGGGGACAGATCACTGAAGCTTTCTTT | TRBJ1-1 | NA | TRBD1 | TRBV6-1
CASSQGDGYEQYF | TGTGCCAGCAGCCAAGGGGACGGCTACGAGCAGTACTTC | TRBJ2-7 | NA | NA | TRBV4-2
CASSYGGQLEKLFF | TGTGCCAGCAGTTACGGGGGCCAGCTTGAAAAACTGTTTTTT | TRBJ1-4 | NA | NA | TRBV6-5
CASSPREFDRNYGYTF | TGTGCCAGCAGCCCTCGTGAATTCGACAGAAACTATGGCTACACCTTC | TRBJ1-2 | NA | NA | TRBV11-2
CASTDRETGNEKLFF | TGTGCCAGCACCGACAGGGAGACTGGTAATGAAAAACTGTTTTTT | TRBJ1-4 | NA | TRBD1 | TRBV6-6
CASSSGTNYEQYF | TGTGCCAGTAGTTCCGGGACTAACTACGAGCAGTACTTC | TRBJ2-7 | NA | TRBD2 | TRBV19
CASSLVGGLNEQFF | TGTGCCAGCAGTTTAGTTGGGGGTTTAAATGAGCAGTTCTTC | TRBJ2-1 | medium-sized | NA | TRBV27
CASSDAYNYGYTF | TGTGCCAGCAGCGACGCTTACAACTATGGCTACACCTTC | TRBJ1-2 | medium-sized | NA | TRBV7-9
CASSMGSGGLAGSYEQYF | TGTGCCAGTAGTATGGGGTCCGGTGGGCTAGCGGGATCCTACGAGCAGTACTTC | TRBJ2-7 | NA | TRBD2 | TRBV19
CAISESGQSNQPQHF | TGTGCCATCAGTGAGTCCGGTCAGAGCAATCAGCCCCAGCATTTT | TRBJ1-5 | NA | NA | TRBV10-3
CASSLGVADTQYF | TGTGCCAGCAGCCTAGGGGTTGCAGATACGCAGTATTTT | TRBJ2-3 | NA | NA | TRBV13
CASSSSAYEQYF | TGCGCCAGCAGCTCCTCCGCCTACGAGCAGTACTTC | TRBJ2-7 | NA | NA | TRBV5-1
CASSLDYWGQKPPESGYTF | TGCGCCAGCAGCTTGGATTACTGGGGACAAAAGCCACCGGAATCTGGCTACACCTTC | TRBJ1-2 | NA | NA | TRBV5-1
CASSLEGQGHYGYTF | TGTGCCAGCAGCTTAGAGGGCCAGGGCCACTATGGCTACACCTTC | TRBJ1-2 | NA | NA | TRBV11-2
CASSLKDSPYNEQFF | TGTGCCAGCAGCTTAAAAGATTCACCCTACAATGAGCAGTTCTTC | TRBJ2-1 | once | NA | TRBV7-9
CASSQDFRQAYGYTF | TGTGCCAGCAGCCAAGATTTTCGACAGGCCTATGGCTACACCTTC | TRBJ1-2 | NA | NA | TRBV14
CASSLEGTSYNEQFF | TGTGCCAGCAGCTTAGAAGGGACTAGTTACAATGAGCAGTTCTTC | TRBJ2-1 | NA | TRBD2 | TRBV7-9
CASSQESRGGYEQYF | TGCGCCAGCAGCCAAGAGTCTAGGGGAGGCTACGAGCAGTACTTC | TRBJ2-7 | NA | NA | TRBV4-1
CSVVPHDRGVDTQYF | TGCAGCGTTGTACCTCATGACAGGGGAGTAGATACGCAGTATTTT | TRBJ2-3 | NA | TRBD1 | TRBV29-1
CASSPPRSPLEQYF | TGTGCCAGCAGCCCCCCGAGGTCACCCCTCGAGCAGTACTTC | TRBJ2-7 | few | NA | TRBV7-9